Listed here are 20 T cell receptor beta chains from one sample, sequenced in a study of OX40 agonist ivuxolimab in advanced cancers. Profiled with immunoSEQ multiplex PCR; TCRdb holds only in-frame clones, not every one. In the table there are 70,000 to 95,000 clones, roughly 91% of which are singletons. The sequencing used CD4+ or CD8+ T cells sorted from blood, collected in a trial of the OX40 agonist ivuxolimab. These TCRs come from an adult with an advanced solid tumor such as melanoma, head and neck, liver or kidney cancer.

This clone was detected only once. As DNA, the CDR3 is TGTGCCAGCTCACCCGGATCGGAAAATCAGCCCCAGCATTTT. Translated, it gives CASSPGSENQPQHF. The V call is TRBV18, the J call TRBJ1-5; no clear D gene. Trimming removed 3 bases at V and 4 bases at J, with 10 bases between. The CDR3 totals 14 residues. Per germline, CDR1 KGHSH and CDR2 LQKENI.

The CDR3 region is CASNLGPTSTDTQYF. The DNA of the CDR3 is TGTGCCAGCAATTTAGGGCCTACTAGCACAGATACGCAGTATTTT. The chain is built from TRBV9 and TRBJ2-3, with no clear D. Germline CDR1 SGDLS, CDR2 YYNGEE. The V and J ends lost 6 bases and 0 bases respectively, with 14 bases between them. The CDR3 totals 15 residues.

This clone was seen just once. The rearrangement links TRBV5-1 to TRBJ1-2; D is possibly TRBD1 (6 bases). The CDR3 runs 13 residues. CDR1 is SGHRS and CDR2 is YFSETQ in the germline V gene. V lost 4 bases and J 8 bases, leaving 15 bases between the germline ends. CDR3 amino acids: CASSTGNVGGYTF. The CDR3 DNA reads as TGCGCCAGCAGCACAGGGAATGTAGGAGGCTACACCTTC.

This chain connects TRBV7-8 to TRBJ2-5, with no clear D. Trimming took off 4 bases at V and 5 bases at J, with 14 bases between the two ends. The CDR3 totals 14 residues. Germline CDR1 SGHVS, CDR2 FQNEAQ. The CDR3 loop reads CASSSQVAGETQYF. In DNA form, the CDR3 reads TGTGCCAGCAGCTCTCAGGTGGCCGGGGAGACCCAGTACTTC. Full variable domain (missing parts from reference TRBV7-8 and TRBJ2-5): GAGVSQSPRYKVAKRGQDVALRCDPISGHVSLFWYQQALGQGPEFLTYFQNEAQLDKSGLPSDRFFAERPEGSVSTLKIQRTQQEDSAVYLCASSSQVAGETQYFGPGTRLLVL.

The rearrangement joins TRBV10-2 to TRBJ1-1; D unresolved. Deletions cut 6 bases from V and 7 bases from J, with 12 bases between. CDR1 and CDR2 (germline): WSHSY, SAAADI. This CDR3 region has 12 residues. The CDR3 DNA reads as TGCGCCAGCAGAGGAGGAACGGATGAAGCTTTCTTT. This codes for CASRGGTDEAFF.

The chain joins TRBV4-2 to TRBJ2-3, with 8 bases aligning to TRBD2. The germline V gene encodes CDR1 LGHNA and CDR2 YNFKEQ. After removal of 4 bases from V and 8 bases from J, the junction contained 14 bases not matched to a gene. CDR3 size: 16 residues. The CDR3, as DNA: TGTGCCAGCAGCCCAATTTCGGGGGGGGCCGTAGGTACGCAGTATTTT. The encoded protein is CASSPISGGAVGTQYF.

The CDR3 spells CSADATGGRTEAFF. The CDR3 DNA is TGCAGCGCTGACGCAACAGGGGGAAGAACTGAAGCTTTCTTT. J is TRBJ1-1 and V is TRBV29-1; 8 bases are a match to TRBD1. Germline CDR1 reads SQVTM; CDR2 reads ANQGSEA. V trimming: 7 bases; J trimming: 5 bases; junction bases outside the gene matches: 12. This CDR3 contains 14 residues.

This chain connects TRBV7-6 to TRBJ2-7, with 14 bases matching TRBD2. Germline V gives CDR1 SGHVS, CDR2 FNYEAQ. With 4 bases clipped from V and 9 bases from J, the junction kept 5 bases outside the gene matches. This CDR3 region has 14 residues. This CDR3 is CASSSGLAGEVQYF. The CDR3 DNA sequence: TGTGCCAGCAGCTCGGGACTAGCGGGAGAGGTGCAGTACTTC.

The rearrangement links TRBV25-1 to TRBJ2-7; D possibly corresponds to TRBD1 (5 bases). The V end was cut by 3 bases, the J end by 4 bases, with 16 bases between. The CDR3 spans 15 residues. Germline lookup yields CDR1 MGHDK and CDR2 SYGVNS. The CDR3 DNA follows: TGTGCCAGCAGTGAGTGGTTGGCAGGGAATTACGAGCAGTACTTC. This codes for CASSEWLAGNYEQYF.

CDR3 region: CASSPIPGGYEQYF. The CDR3 region has the DNA TGTGCCAGCAGTCCAATACCGGGGGGCTACGAGCAGTACTTC. The chain recombines TRBV27 with TRBJ2-7; 7 bases agree with TRBD2. With V trimmed by 5 bases and J by 3 bases, 7 bases remained unmatched. The germline V gene encodes CDR1 MNHEY and CDR2 SMNVEV (reference sequence). The CDR3 has 14 residues.

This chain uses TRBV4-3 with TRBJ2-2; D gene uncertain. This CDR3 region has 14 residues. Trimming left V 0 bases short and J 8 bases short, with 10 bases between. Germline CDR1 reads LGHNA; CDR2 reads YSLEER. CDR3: CASSQEPLSGELFF. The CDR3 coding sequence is TGCGCCAGCAGCCAAGAACCCTTGTCGGGGGAGCTGTTTTTT.

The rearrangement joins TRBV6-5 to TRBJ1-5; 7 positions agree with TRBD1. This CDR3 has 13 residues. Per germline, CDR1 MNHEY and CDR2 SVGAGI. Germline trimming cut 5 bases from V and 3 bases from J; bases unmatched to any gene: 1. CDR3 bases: TGTGCCAGCAGTGGGACAGCCAATCAGCCCCAGCATTTT. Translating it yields CASSGTANQPQHF.

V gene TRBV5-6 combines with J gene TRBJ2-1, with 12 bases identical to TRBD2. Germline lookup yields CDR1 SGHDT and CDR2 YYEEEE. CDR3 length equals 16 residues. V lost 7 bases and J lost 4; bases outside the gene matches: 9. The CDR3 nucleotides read TGTGCCAGCGGGAAACTAGCGGGGGGCAAATACAATGAGCAGTTCTTC. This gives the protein CASGKLAGGKYNEQFF.

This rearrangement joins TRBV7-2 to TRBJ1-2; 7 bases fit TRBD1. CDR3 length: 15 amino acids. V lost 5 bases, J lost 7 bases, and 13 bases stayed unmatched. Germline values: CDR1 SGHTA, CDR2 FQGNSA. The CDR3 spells CASSLRERGLGGYTF. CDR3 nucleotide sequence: TGTGCCAGCAGCCTACGTGAAAGGGGGCTAGGTGGCTACACCTTC.

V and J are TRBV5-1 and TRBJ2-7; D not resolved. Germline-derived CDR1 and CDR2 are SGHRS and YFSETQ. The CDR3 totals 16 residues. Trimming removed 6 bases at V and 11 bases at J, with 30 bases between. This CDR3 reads CASTPKGPGLKEREYF. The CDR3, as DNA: TGCGCCAGCACCCCAAAGGGTCCGGGCCTAAAAGAACGGGAGTACTTC.

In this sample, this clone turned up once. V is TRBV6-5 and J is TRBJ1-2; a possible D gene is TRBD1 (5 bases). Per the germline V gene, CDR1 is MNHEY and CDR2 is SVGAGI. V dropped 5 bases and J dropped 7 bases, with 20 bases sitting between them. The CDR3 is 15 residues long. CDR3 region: CASSQTGAFRGGYTF. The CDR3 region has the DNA TGTGCCAGCAGTCAAACTGGGGCCTTTAGAGGTGGCTACACCTTC.

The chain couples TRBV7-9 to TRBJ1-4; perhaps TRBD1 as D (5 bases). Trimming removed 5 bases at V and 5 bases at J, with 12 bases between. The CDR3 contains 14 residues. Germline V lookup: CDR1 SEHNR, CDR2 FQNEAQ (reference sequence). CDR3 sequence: CASSTFDSNEKLFF. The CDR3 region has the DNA TGTGCCAGCAGCACCTTCGACAGCAATGAAAAACTGTTTTTT.

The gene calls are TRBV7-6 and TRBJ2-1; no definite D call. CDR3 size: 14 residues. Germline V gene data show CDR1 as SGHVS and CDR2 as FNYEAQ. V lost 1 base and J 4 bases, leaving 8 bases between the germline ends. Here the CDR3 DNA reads TGTGCCAGCAGCTTAGGACAAATTTACAATGAGCAGTTCTTC. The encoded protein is CASSLGQIYNEQFF.

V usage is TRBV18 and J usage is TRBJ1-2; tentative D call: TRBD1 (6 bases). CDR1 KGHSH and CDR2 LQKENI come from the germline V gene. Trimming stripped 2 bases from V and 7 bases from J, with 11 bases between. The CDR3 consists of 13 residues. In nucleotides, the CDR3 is TGTGCCAGCTCACCATCGGAAGGGGGTGGCTACACCTTC. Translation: CASSPSEGGGYTF.

The CDR3 here is CASRTQLYYEQYF. CDR3 DNA: TGTGCCAGCAGGACCCAATTATACTACGAGCAGTACTTC. The chain combines TRBV2 with TRBJ2-7; D is uncertain. This CDR3 comprises 13 residues. The V end was cut by 6 bases, the J end by 3 bases, with 12 bases between. Germline assignment: CDR1 SNHLY and CDR2 FYNNEI.